This passage covers 25 T cell receptor beta chains from one sample sequenced in a study of cytotoxic CD8 clonotypes in ibrutinib-treated CLL. Sequenced by immunoSEQ multiplex PCR; TCRdb stores in-frame clones only, minus some. This sample carries 200,000 to 250,000 clones, more than 70% of them seen once, and the ten largest clones take roughly an eighth. The specimen comprised PBMCs, sampled after 12 months of ibrutinib treatment. The receptors shown here come from a human donor with chronic lymphocytic leukemia.

The rearrangement links TRBV4-1 to TRBJ2-7, with 8 bases that match TRBD1. Losses at the gene ends were 5 bases for V and 3 bases for J; bases not matched to a gene: 6. CDR1 and CDR2 from the germline V gene are MGHRA and YSYEKL. This CDR3 is 14 amino acids long. The CDR3 bases are TGCGCCAGCAGCACCTCGGACAGGGACTACGAGCAGTACTTC. Its protein product is CASSTSDRDYEQYF.

V gene TRBV19 combines with J gene TRBJ1-1; TRBD1 is a possible D gene (5 bases). CDR1 and CDR2 (germline): LNHDA, SQIVND (reference sequence). Trimming stripped 1 base from V and 5 bases from J, with 14 bases between. This CDR3 has 15 amino acids. CDR3 sequence (DNA): TGTGCCAGTAGTATAGGAGGCAGGGATTGGACTGAAGCTTTCTTT. It translates to CASSIGGRDWTEAFF.

The chain has TRBV4-1 and TRBJ1-2, with 8 nucleotides matching TRBD1. The CDR3 has 14 amino acids. Germline V lookup: CDR1 MGHRA, CDR2 YSYEKL. Germline trimming cut 3 bases from V and 4 bases from J; bases unmatched to any gene: 4. The CDR3 DNA follows: TGCGCCAGCAGCCAGGGACAGGAGATCTATGGCTACACCTTC. As protein: CASSQGQEIYGYTF.

J is TRBJ1-1 and V is TRBV5-5; D unclear. Trimming took 4 bases from V and 7 from J, leaving 11 bases between them. Germline V gives CDR1 SGHKS, CDR2 YYEKEE (reference sequence). The CDR3 loop spans 12 amino acids. Written as DNA, the CDR3 is TGTGCCAGCAGCCCATACGGGCGTGAAGCTTTCTTT. This codes for CASSPYGREAFF.

This sequence joins TRBV4-2 and TRBJ2-7; D possibly uses TRBD1 or TRBD2 (5 bases each). Trimming stripped 1 base from V and 5 bases from J, with 6 bases between. The CDR3 loop spans 12 amino acids. The V gene's germline CDR1 is LGHNA and CDR2 YNFKEQ. The CDR3 here is CASSQGDHEQYF. In DNA form, the CDR3 reads TGTGCCAGCAGCCAAGGGGACCACGAGCAGTACTTC.

The chain uses TRBV2 and TRBJ2-1; D gene ambiguous. Trimming took 7 bases from V and 9 from J, leaving 19 bases between them. The germline gives CDR1 SNHLY, CDR2 FYNNEI. The CDR3 contains 14 residues. The DNA of the CDR3 is TGTGCCAGCAAAAGGAAAGACCCGTGGGGTGAGCAGTTCTTC. Translated: CASKRKDPWGEQFF.

V is TRBV4-1 and J is TRBJ2-5; D may be TRBD2 (7 bases). The CDR3 loop spans 16 amino acids. The germline gives CDR1 MGHRA, CDR2 YSYEKL. V lost 1 base to trimming and J lost 2 bases, with 14 bases between them. CDR3 in DNA: TGCGCCAGCAGCCAAGGGGGGGGCCTGGGGCAAGAGACCCAGTACTTC. Translation: CASSQGGGLGQETQYF.

This clone was seen a handful of times. The chain carries TRBV30 and TRBJ1-5; D is uncertain. CDR3 length: 11 residues. Trimming cost V 5 bases and J 3 bases, with 5 bases left between them. Germline lookup yields CDR1 GTSNPN and CDR2 SVGIG (reference sequence). As DNA, the CDR3 is TGTGCCTGGGGTACCAATCAGCCCCAGCATTTT. This translates into CAWGTNQPQHF.

CDR3 loop: CASSFRGNANTGELFF. CDR3 coding DNA: TGCGCCAGCAGCTTTCGCGGGAACGCGAACACCGGGGAGCTGTTTTTT. This rearrangement joins TRBV5-1 to TRBJ2-2, with D possibly TRBD2 on 6 matching bases. CDR3 length: 16 amino acids. CDR1 and CDR2 from the germline V gene are SGHRS and YFSETQ. Trimming cost V 2 bases and J 0 bases, with 11 bases left between them.

The chain joins TRBV4-1 to TRBJ1-1; D is uncertain. The CDR3 runs 15 residues. The V end was cut by 4 bases, the J end by 4 bases, with 16 bases between. Germline CDR1 is MGHRA and CDR2 is YSYEKL. CDR3 sequence reads: CASSLGVSTVTEAFF. In DNA, the CDR3 is TGCGCCAGCAGCCTTGGAGTCTCCACAGTCACTGAAGCTTTCTTT.

The V and J genes are TRBV7-8 and TRBJ1-1; TRBD1 matches at 8 bases. Trimming cost V 6 bases and J 4 bases; bases outside gene matches: 10. The CDR3 extends over 15 amino acids. From germline, CDR1 is SGHVS and CDR2 FQNEAQ. For the CDR3, the DNA is TGTGCCAGCAGTCCCCCCCTGACAGGGGCCACTGAAGCTTTCTTT. This encodes CASSPPLTGATEAFF.

This rearrangement joins TRBV7-2 to TRBJ2-5; tentatively, D is TRBD2 (5 bases). The CDR3 spans 13 residues. Per the germline V gene, CDR1 is SGHTA and CDR2 is FQGNSA. Trimming took off 5 bases at V and 2 bases at J, with 9 bases between the two ends. This CDR3 reads CASSRETQETQYF. The CDR3, as DNA: TGTGCCAGCAGCAGGGAGACGCAAGAGACCCAGTACTTC.

This clone was counted between two and nine times. The genes are TRBV2 and TRBJ1-1, with TRBD1 as a possible D gene (5 bases). CDR3 length: 13 residues. The ends were cut back, 8 bases at V and 0 bases at J, with 10 bases in the middle. Germline values: CDR1 SNHLY, CDR2 FYNNEI. The CDR3 nucleotides read TGTGCCAGCGCTGACAGACTGAACACTGAAGCTTTCTTT. The encoded protein is CASADRLNTEAFF.

The chain uses TRBV13 and TRBJ2-2; 10 bases are a match to TRBD1. CDR3 length equals 17 residues. The germline gives CDR1 PRHDT, CDR2 FYEKMQ (reference sequence). The V segment lost 5 bases and the J segment 7 bases; nucleotides outside the gene matches: 13. CDR3 sequence: CASSRAGDRGLNGELFF. CDR3 coding DNA: TGTGCCAGCAGCCGGGCGGGAGACAGGGGGCTTAACGGGGAGCTGTTTTTT. Filled out from reference TRBV13 and TRBJ2-2, the complete variable domain reads AAGVIQSPRHLIKEKRETATLKCYPIPRHDTVYWYQQGPGQDPQFLISFYEKMQSDKGSIPDRFSAQQFSDYHSELNMSSLELGDSALYFCASSRAGDRGLNGELFFGEGSRLTVL.

The chain recombines TRBV6-1 with TRBJ2-7; D gene ambiguous. V shed 6 bases and J shed 5 bases, with 8 bases lying between them. This CDR3 is 11 amino acids long. Germline CDR1 is MNHNS and CDR2 is SASEGT. The CDR3 sequence: CASRIMNEQYF. In DNA form, the CDR3 reads TGTGCCAGCAGGATAATGAACGAGCAGTACTTC.

This chain links TRBV9 with TRBJ2-2, with 7 bases matching TRBD2. This CDR3 has 16 amino acids. Germline values: CDR1 SGDLS, CDR2 YYNGEE. After removal of 5 bases from V and 7 bases from J, the junction contained 14 bases not matched to a gene. CDR3 in amino acids: CASRARSGREHGELFF. DNA of the CDR3: TGTGCCAGCAGGGCTAGAAGCGGGCGGGAGCACGGGGAGCTGTTTTTT.

This clone showed up just a few times. The chain recombines TRBV19 with TRBJ2-1, with D tentatively TRBD2 (5 bases). Germline CDR1 reads LNHDA; CDR2 reads SQIVND (reference sequence). V lost 3 bases and J lost 4, with 7 bases in between. This CDR3 spans 13 amino acids. The chain's CDR3 is CASSIEGYNEQFF. The CDR3 region has the DNA TGTGCCAGTAGTATTGAGGGTTACAATGAGCAGTTCTTC.

CDR3 sequence: CASSHDLGPLGGGYTF. The CDR3 DNA sequence: TGTGCCAGCTCCCATGACCTGGGTCCGCTCGGAGGTGGCTACACCTTC. V gene TRBV18 combines with J gene TRBJ1-2, with unresolved D. Germline CDR1 KGHSH, CDR2 LQKENI. The CDR3 extends over 16 amino acids. V was shortened by 6 bases and J by 7 bases, with 24 bases between the two germline ends.

In its sample, this clone was seen many times. The rearrangement uses TRBV6-6 and TRBJ1-6, with D tentatively TRBD1 (5 bases). The CDR3 consists of 15 residues. V was shortened by 5 bases and J by 5 bases, with 13 bases between the two germline ends. Germline-derived CDR1 and CDR2 are MNHNY and SVGAGI (reference sequence). The CDR3: CASSPQAPNNSPLHF. The CDR3 DNA reads as TGTGCCAGCAGTCCACAGGCTCCTAATAATTCACCCCTCCACTTT.

Regarding this clone: At one of its ends the junction is not consistent with the germline gene, which may arise from a read error. The genes are TRBV7-7 and TRBJ2-1; 13 bases line up with TRBD2. CDR3 size: 15 residues. The V gene's germline CDR1 is SSHAT and CDR2 FNYEAQ (reference sequence). Here the CDR3 reads CASSPTSGGAGEQFF. The DNA for the CDR3 is TGTGCTAGCAGTCCCACTAGCGGGGGGGCAGGGGAGCAGTTCTTC.

The chain is built from TRBV14 and TRBJ2-1, with unresolved D. The CDR3 covers 13 residues. V was pared by 1 base and J by 8 bases, with 9 bases between. Germline CDR1 reads SGHDN; CDR2 reads FVKESK. CDR3 DNA: TGTGCCAGCAGCCAAGGCGGTATTGATGAGCAGTTCTTC. This codes for CASSQGGIDEQFF.

The chain recombines TRBV28 with TRBJ2-2; maybe TRBD2 (6 bases). Trimming stripped 6 bases from V and 4 bases from J, with 15 bases between. Germline-derived CDR1 and CDR2 are MDHEN and SYDVKM. CDR3 length: 15 residues. Written as DNA, the CDR3 is TGTGCCAGCAGGAAGGCGGGGACGGGCACCGGGGAGCTGTTTTTT. Protein sequence: CASRKAGTGTGELFF.

This chain uses TRBV5-1 with TRBJ1-6, with unresolved D. The CDR3 length is 17 residues. Germline assignment: CDR1 SGHRS and CDR2 YFSETQ. V lost 0 bases, J lost 7 bases, and 17 bases lay in between. Written as DNA, the CDR3 is TGCGCCAGCAGCTTGGCTGTGGTGGGCACTCAGAATTCACCCCTCCACTTT. Protein sequence: CASSLAVVGTQNSPLHF.

The genes are TRBV11-2 and TRBJ2-1; the D is unclear. Germline CDR1 and CDR2: SGHAT and FQNNGV. Deletions cut 2 bases from V and 0 bases from J, with 11 bases between. The CDR3 is made up of 16 amino acids. CDR3 nucleotides: TGTGCCAGCAGCTTAAAGGCCCCTAGCTCCTACAATGAGCAGTTCTTC. Its translation: CASSLKAPSSYNEQFF.

The rearrangement uses TRBV6-4 and TRBJ1-2; TRBD1 agrees at 8 bases. CDR1 and CDR2 from the germline V gene are MRHNA and SNTAGT. The CDR3 has 14 residues. V lost 2 bases to trimming and J lost 5 bases; unmatched junction nucleotides: 4. For the CDR3, the DNA is TGTGCCAGCAGTGACGGGCAGGGGGCATATGGCTACACCTTC. Its translation: CASSDGQGAYGYTF.